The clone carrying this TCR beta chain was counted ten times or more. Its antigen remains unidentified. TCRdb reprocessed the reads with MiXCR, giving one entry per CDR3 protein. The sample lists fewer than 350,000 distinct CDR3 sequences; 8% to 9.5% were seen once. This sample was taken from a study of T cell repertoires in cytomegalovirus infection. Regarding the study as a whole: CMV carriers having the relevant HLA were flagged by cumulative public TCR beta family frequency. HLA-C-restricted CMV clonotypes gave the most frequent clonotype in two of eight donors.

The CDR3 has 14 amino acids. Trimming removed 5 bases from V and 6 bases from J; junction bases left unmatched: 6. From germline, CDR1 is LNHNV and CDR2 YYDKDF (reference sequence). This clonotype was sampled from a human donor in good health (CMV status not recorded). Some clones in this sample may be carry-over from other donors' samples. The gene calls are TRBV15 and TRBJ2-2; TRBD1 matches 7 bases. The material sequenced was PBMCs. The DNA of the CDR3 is TGTGCCACCAGCGGTGGGACAGCCCCCGGGGAGCTGTTTTTT. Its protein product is CATSGGTAPGELFF.